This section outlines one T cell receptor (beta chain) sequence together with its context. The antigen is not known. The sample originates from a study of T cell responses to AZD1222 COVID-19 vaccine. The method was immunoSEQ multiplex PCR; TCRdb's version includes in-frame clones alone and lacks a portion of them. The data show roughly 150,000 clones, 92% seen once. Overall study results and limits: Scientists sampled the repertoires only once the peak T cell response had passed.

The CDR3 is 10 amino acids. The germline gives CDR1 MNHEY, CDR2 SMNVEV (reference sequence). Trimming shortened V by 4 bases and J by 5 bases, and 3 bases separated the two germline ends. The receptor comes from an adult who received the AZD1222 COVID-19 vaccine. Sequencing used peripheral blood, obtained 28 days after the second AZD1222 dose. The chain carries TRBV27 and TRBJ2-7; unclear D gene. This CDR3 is CASSSHEQYF. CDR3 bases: TGTGCCAGCAGTTCCCACGAGCAGTACTTC.